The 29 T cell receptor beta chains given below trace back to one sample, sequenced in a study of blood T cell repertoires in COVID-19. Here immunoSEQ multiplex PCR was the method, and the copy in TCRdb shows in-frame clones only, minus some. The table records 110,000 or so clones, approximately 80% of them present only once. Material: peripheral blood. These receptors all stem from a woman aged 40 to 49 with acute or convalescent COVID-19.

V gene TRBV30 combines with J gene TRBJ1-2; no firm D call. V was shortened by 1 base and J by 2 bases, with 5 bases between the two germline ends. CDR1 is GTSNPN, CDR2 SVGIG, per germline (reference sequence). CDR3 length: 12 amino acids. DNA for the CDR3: TGTGCCTGGAGTGCCCTAAACTATGGCTACACCTTC. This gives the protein CAWSALNYGYTF.

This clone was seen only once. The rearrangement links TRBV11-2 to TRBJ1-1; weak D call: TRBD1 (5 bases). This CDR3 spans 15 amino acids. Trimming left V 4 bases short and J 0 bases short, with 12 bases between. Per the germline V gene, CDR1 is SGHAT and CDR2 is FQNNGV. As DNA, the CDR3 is TGTGCCAGCAGCTCCCGGGGGACGGTGAACACTGAAGCTTTCTTT. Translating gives CASSSRGTVNTEAFF. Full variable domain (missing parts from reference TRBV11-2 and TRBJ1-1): EAGVAQSPRYKIIEKRQSVAFWCNPISGHATLYWYQQILGQGPKLLIQFQNNGVVDDSQLPKDRFSAERLKGVDSTLKIQPAKLEDSAVYLCASSSRGTVNTEAFFGQGTRLTVV.

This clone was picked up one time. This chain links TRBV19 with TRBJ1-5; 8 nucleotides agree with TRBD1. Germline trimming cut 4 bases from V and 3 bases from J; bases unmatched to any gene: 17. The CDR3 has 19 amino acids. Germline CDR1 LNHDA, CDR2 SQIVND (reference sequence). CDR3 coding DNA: TGTGCCAGTAGTAAGGGTCAAGACAGGGGATCGGTCTACAATCAGCCCCAGCATTTT. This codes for CASSKGQDRGSVYNQPQHF.

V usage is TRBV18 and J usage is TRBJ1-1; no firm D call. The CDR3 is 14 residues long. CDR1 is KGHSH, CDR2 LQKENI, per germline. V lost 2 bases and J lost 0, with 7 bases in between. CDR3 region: CASSPAQLNTEAFF. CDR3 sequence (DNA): TGTGCCAGCTCACCAGCACAGTTGAACACTGAAGCTTTCTTT.

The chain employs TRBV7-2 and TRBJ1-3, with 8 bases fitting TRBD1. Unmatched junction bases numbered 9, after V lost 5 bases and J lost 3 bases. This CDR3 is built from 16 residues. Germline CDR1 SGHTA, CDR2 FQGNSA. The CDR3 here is CASSKIQGAGGNTIYF. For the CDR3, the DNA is TGTGCCAGCAGCAAGATTCAGGGGGCGGGTGGAAACACCATATATTTT. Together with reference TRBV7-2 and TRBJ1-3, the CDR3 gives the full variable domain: GAGVSQSPSNKVTEKGKDVELRCDPISGHTALYWYRQSLGQGLEFLIYFQGNSAPDKSGLPSDRFSAERTGGSVSTLTIQRTQQEDSAVYLCASSKIQGAGGNTIYFGEGSWLTVV.

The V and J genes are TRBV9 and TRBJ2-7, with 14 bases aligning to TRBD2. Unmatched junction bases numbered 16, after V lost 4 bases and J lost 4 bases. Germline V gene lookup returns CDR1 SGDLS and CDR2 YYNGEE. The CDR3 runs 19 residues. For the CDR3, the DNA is TGTGCCAGCAGCCCTCGGACTAGCGGGGGGACCCCGACGGATTACGAGCAGTACTTC. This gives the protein CASSPRTSGGTPTDYEQYF.

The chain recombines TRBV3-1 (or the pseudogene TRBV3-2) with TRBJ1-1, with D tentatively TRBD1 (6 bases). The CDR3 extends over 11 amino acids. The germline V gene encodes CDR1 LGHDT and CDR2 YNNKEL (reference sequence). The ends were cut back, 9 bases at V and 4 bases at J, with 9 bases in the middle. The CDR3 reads CASARGTEAFF. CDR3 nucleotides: TGTGCCAGTGCCAGGGGCACTGAAGCTTTCTTT.

The CDR3 is CASSRPTRGEGNQPQHF. CDR3 coding DNA: TGTGCCAGCAGTCGTCCCACCAGGGGAGAAGGCAATCAGCCCCAGCATTTT. The rearrangement joins TRBV6-6 to TRBJ1-5; maybe TRBD1 (6 bases). Germline values: CDR1 MNHNY, CDR2 SVGAGI (reference sequence). V was pared by 5 bases and J by 2 bases, with 19 bases between. CDR3 size: 17 residues.

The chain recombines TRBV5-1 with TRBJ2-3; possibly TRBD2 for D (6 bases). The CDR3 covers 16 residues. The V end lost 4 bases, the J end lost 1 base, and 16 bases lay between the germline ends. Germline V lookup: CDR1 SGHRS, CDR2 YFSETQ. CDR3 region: CASSPVLGGGTDTQYF. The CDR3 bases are TGCGCCAGCAGCCCCGTTCTTGGAGGGGGCACAGATACGCAGTATTTT.

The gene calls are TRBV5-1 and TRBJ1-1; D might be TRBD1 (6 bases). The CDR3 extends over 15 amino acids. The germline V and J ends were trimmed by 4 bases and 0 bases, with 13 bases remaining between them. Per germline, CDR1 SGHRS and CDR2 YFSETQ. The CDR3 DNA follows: TGCGCCAGCAGCCCCGGGACATTCATGAACACTGAAGCTTTCTTT. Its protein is CASSPGTFMNTEAFF. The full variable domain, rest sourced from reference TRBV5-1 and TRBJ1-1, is KAGVTQTPRYLIKTRGQQVTLSCSPISGHRSVSWYQQTPGQGLQFLFEYFSETQRNKGNFPGRFSGRQFSNSRSEMNVSTLELGDSALYLCASSPGTFMNTEAFFGQGTRLTVV.

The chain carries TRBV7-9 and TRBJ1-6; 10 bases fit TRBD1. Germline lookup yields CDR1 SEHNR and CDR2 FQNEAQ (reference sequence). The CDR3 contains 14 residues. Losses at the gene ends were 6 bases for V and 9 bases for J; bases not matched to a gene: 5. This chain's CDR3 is CASSEGTGASPLHF. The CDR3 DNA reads TGTGCCAGCAGTGAGGGGACAGGGGCTTCACCCCTCCACTTT.

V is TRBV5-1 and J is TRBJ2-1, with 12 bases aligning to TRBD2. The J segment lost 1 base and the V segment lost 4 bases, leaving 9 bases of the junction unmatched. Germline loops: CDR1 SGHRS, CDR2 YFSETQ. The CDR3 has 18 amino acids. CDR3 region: CASSGTSGGPGSYNEQFF. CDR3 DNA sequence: TGCGCCAGCAGCGGAACTAGCGGGGGGCCGGGGTCCTACAATGAGCAGTTCTTC. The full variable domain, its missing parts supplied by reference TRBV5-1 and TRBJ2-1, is KAGVTQTPRYLIKTRGQQVTLSCSPISGHRSVSWYQQTPGQGLQFLFEYFSETQRNKGNFPGRFSGRQFSNSRSEMNVSTLELGDSALYLCASSGTSGGPGSYNEQFFGPGTRLTVL.

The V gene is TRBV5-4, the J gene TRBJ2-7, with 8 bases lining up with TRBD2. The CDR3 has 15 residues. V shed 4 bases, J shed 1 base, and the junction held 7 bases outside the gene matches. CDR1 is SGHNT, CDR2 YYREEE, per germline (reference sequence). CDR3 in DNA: TGTGCCAGCAGCACACCCGGGGGGGCATCCTACGAGCAGTACTTC. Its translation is CASSTPGGASYEQYF.

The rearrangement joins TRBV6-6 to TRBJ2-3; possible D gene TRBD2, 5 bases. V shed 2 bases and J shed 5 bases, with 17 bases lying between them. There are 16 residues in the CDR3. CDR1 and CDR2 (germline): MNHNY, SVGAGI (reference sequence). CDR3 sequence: CASSYPEAVKLDTQYF. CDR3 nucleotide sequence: TGTGCCAGCAGTTACCCGGAGGCAGTCAAGCTAGATACGCAGTATTTT.

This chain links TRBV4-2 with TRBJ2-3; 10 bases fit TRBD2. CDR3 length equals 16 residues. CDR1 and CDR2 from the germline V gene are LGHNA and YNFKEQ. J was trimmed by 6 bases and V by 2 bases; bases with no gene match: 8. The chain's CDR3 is CASSQSGGALTDTQYF. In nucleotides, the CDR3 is TGTGCCAGCAGCCAAAGCGGGGGGGCGCTTACGGATACGCAGTATTTT.

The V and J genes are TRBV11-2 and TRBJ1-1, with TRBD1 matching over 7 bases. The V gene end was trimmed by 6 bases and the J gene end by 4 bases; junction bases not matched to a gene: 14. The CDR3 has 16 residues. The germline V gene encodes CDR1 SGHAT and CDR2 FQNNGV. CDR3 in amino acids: CASRPTQGPGGTEAFF. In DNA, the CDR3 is TGTGCCAGCAGACCCACACAGGGGCCAGGCGGCACTGAAGCTTTCTTT.

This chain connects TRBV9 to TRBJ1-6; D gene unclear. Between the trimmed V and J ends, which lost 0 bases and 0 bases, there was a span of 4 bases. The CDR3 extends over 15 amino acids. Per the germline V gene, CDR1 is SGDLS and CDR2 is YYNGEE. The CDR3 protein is CASSVGHSYNSPLHF. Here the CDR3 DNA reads TGTGCCAGCAGCGTAGGACACTCCTATAATTCACCCCTCCACTTT.

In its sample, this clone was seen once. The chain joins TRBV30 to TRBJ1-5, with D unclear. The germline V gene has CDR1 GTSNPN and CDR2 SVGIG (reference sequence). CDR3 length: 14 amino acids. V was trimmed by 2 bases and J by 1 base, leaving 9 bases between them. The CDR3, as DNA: TGTGCCTGGAGTAGGCAGCGAAGCAATCAGCCCCAGCATTTT. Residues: CAWSRQRSNQPQHF.

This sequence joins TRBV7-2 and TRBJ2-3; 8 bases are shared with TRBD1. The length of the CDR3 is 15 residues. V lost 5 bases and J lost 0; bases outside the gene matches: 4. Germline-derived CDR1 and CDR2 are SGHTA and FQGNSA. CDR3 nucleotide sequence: TGTGCCAGCAGCCAAAGACAGGGGAGCACAGATACGCAGTATTTT. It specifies CASSQRQGSTDTQYF.

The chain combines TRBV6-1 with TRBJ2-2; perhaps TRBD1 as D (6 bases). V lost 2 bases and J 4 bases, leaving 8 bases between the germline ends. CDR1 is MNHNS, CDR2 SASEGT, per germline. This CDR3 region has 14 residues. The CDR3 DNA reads TGTGCCAGCAGTGAAACAGGGACCACCGGGGAGCTGTTTTTT. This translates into CASSETGTTGELFF.

CDR3 loop: CASSLDPVRRQGAYNEQFF. CDR3 DNA sequence: TGTGCCAGCAGCTTAGATCCGGTGCGGCGGCAGGGGGCCTACAATGAGCAGTTCTTC. This rearrangement joins TRBV7-9 to TRBJ2-1, with 7 bases aligning to TRBD1. V trimming: 1 base; J trimming: 2 bases; junction bases outside the gene matches: 14. Germline assignment: CDR1 SEHNR and CDR2 FQNEAQ (reference sequence). CDR3 length: 19 amino acids. The full variable domain, in which reference TRBV7-9 and TRBJ2-1 provide the parts outside the CDR3, is DTGVSQNPRHKITKRGQNVTFRCDPISEHNRLYWYRQTLGQGPEFLTYFQNEAQLEKSRLLSDRFSAERPKGSFSTLEIQRTEQGDSAMYLCASSLDPVRRQGAYNEQFFGPGTRLTVL.

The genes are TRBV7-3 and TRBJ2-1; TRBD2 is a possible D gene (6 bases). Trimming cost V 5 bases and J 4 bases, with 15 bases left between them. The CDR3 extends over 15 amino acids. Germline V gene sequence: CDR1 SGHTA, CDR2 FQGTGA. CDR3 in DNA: TGTGCCAGCAGCGCGCGGGGCGGGGTATACAATGAGCAGTTCTTC. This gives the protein CASSARGGVYNEQFF.

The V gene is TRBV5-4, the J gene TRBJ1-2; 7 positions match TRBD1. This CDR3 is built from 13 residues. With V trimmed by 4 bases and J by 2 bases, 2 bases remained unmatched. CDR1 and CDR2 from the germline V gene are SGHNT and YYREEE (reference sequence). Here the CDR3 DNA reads TGTGCCAGCAGCCCGGACAGGAACTATGGCTACACCTTC. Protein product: CASSPDRNYGYTF.

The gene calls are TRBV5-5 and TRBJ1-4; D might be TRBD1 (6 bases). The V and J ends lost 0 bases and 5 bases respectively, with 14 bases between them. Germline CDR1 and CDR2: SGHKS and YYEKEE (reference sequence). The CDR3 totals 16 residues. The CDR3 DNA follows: TGTGCCAGCAGCTTGGAACAGGGAAGGGGCAATGAAAAACTGTTTTTT. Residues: CASSLEQGRGNEKLFF. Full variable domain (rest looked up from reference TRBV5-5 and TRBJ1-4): DAGVTQSPTHLIKTRGQQVTLRCSPISGHKSVSWYQQVLGQGPQFIFQYYEKEERGRGNFPDRFSARQFPNYSSELNVNALLLGDSALYLCASSLEQGRGNEKLFFGSGTQLSVL.

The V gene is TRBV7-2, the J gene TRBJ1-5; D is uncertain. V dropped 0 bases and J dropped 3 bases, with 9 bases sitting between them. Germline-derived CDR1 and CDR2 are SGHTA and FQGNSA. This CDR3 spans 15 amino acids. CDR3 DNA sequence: TGTGCCAGCAGCTTAGCGCGGCATTACAATCAGCCCCAGCATTTT. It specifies CASSLARHYNQPQHF.

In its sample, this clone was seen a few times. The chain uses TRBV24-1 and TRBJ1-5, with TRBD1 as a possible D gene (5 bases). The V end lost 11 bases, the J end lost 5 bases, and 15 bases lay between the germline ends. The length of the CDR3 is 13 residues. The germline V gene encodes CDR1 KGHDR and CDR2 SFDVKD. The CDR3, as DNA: TGTGCCAATAGTAGGGGCAATCATCAGCCCCAGCATTTT. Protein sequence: CANSRGNHQPQHF.

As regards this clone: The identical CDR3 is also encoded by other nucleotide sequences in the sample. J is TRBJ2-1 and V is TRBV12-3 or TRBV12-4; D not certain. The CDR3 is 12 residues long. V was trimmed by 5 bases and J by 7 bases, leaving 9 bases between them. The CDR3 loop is CASSRVVNEQFF. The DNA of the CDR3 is TGTGCCAGCAGTCGGGTAGTGAATGAGCAGTTCTTC.

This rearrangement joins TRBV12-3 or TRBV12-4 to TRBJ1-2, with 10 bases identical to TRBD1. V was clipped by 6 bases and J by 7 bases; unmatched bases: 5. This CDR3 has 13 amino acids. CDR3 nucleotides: TGTGCCAGCAGCTTCGACAGGGGGCTTGGCTACACCTTC. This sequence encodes CASSFDRGLGYTF.

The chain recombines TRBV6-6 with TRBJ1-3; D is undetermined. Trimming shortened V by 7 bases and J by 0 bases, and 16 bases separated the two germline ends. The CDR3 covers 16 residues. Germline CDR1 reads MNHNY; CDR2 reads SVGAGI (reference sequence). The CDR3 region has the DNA TGTGCCAGCATCCCGGCTGTGTACAGCTCTGGAAACACCATATATTTT. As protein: CASIPAVYSSGNTIYF.